Each of the 9 T cell receptor beta chains below was sequenced from the same sample in a study of CD8+CD57+ T cells in acquired aplastic anemia. Genomic DNA templated the TCR beta VDJ and CDR3 profiling. TCRdb analysed the reads with MiXCR anew, one entry per CDR3 protein. The table records 450,000 to 600,000 distinct CDR3 sequences, under 40% of them present only once. It was patients with CD8+CD57+ cell expansion by flow cytometry who were chosen for sequencing. The sample taken for sequencing was sorted CD4+, CD8+, or CD8+CD57+ T cells (not recorded which) from PBMCs. The receptor set was obtained from a human donor with aplastic anemia.

This clonotype was seen at least ten times. This sequence joins TRBV29-1 and TRBJ2-1; TRBD1 matches 8 bases. The CDR3 extends over 12 amino acids. Germline V gene sequence: CDR1 SQVTM, CDR2 ANQGSEA. V dropped 0 bases and J dropped 16; count of bases not matched to a gene: 8. CDR3 region: CSVEDRYRGEFF. In nucleotides, the CDR3 is TGCAGCGTTGAAGATCGCTACAGGGGGGAATTCTTC.

This chain connects TRBV5-4 to TRBJ1-1, with a tentative D call TRBD1 (6 bases). V lost 2 bases to trimming and J lost 5 bases, with 13 bases between them. The CDR3 covers 14 residues. Germline V gene sequence: CDR1 SGHNT, CDR2 YYREEE (reference sequence). The CDR3 sequence: CASSLQGIATEAFF. CDR3 bases: TGTGCCAGCAGCTTACAGGGAATTGCGACTGAAGCTTTCTTT.

Notes on this clonotype: At one boundary the junction diverges from the germline segment, which might be a read error. V is TRBV19 and J is TRBJ2-1, with TRBD2 matching over 7 bases. The CDR3 is 16 amino acids. CDR1 and CDR2 (germline): LNHDA, SQIVND (reference sequence). The CDR3 DNA is TGTGCCACTAGTGCCCAAGCGGGATTGCTCTACAATGAGCAGTTCTTC. Encoded protein: CATSAQAGLLYNEQFF.

This clonotype was seen many times. One end of the junction fails to match germline, which may point to a read error. The CDR3 sequence is CAVSRPSNTGELFF. DNA of the CDR3: TGTGCCGTCAGTCGCCCTTCGAACACCGGGGAGCTGTTTTTT. The rearrangement joins TRBV10-3 to TRBJ2-2; the D is unclear. The CDR3 contains 14 residues. In germline, CDR1 is ENHRY, CDR2 SYGVKD.

CDR3 amino acids: CASSVASTDTQYF. The DNA for the CDR3 is TGTGCCAGCAGCGTAGCCAGCACAGATACGCAGTATTTT. The gene calls are TRBV9 and TRBJ2-3, with D uncertain. The CDR3 is made up of 13 amino acids. V dropped 0 bases and J dropped 0 bases, with 2 bases sitting between them. CDR1 and CDR2 from the germline V gene are SGDLS and YYNGEE.

The count of this clonotype is one. In nucleotides, the CDR3 is TGTGCCAGCAGAACACTTACCACAACCCCACTCTACGAGCAGTACTTC. Protein product: CASRTLTTTPLYEQYF. J is TRBJ2-7 and V is TRBV27, with no clear D. V shed 6 bases and J shed 3 bases, with 21 bases lying between them. From germline, CDR1 is MNHEY and CDR2 SMNVEV (reference sequence). There are 16 residues in the CDR3.

Ten or more counts support this clonotype. The rearrangement links TRBV15 to TRBJ1-5, with a tentative D call TRBD1 (6 bases). The CDR3 contains 13 residues. CDR1 is LNHNV, CDR2 YYDKDF, per germline (reference sequence). Trimming stripped 5 bases from V and 11 bases from J, with 16 bases between. This CDR3 reads CATSSGQQGAQHF. The CDR3, as DNA: TGTGCCACCAGCTCCGGACAGCAGGGAGCCCAGCATTTT. The whole variable domain, remainder taken from reference TRBV15 and TRBJ1-5, is DAMVIQNPRYQVTQFGKPVTLSCSQTLNHNVMYWYQQKSSQAPKLLFHYYDKDFNNEADTPDNFQSRRPNTSFCFLDIRSPGLGDTAMYLCATSSGQQGAQHFGDGTRLSIL.

This clonotype showed up many times. The CDR3 DNA sequence: TGTGCCAGCAGTCGACGGAACGCCTATGGCTACACCTTC. Amino acid sequence: CASSRRNAYGYTF. V gene TRBV6-1 combines with J gene TRBJ1-2; no clear D. The germline gives CDR1 MNHNS, CDR2 SASEGT. The CDR3 is 13 amino acids. The V end lost 5 bases, the J end lost 4 bases, and 11 bases lay between the germline ends.

In this sample, this clonotype turned up many times. The chain has TRBV19 and TRBJ1-2, with 8 bases fitting TRBD1. This CDR3 is built from 13 residues. Germline loops: CDR1 LNHDA, CDR2 SQIVND (reference sequence). The V gene end was trimmed by 6 bases and the J gene end by 5 bases; junction bases not matched to a gene: 5. The CDR3 sequence: CASRLDRDYGYTF. In DNA form, the CDR3 reads TGTGCCAGTAGATTGGACAGGGATTATGGCTACACCTTC.